One and the same sample provided the 5 T cell receptor beta chains below, sequenced in a study of T cells after yellow fever vaccination (dated by TCRdb to the late 2010s). Receptors were amplified or captured by 5' RACE. The instrument given in TCRdb is Illumina NovaSeq 6000. Using fastp trimming at Q25 and MiXCR clonotype assembly, TCRdb reanalyzed the public sequencing data and kept in-frame beta chains. CDR3 protein sequences are deduplicated, and each keeps its most common genes and DNA. The sample table lists 300,000 to 350,000 distinct CDR3 sequences, 4% of them with a count of one. About 24% of the sample rests with the top ten. Explained via the paper, the treatment or condition label denotes: live attenuated yellow fever vaccine strain. The sample was PBMCs, taken 5 days after the yellow fever booster vaccination. The receptors here all came from a man in his late teens or twenties who received the YFV17D yellow fever vaccine.

The table lists this clonotype with a few counts. V is TRBV7-6 and J is TRBJ2-2; 8 bases map to TRBD2. The length of the CDR3 is 15 residues. The germline gives CDR1 SGHVS, CDR2 FNYEAQ. Germline trimming cut 5 bases from V and 6 bases from J; bases unmatched to any gene: 8. CDR3 sequence reads: CASSNGFGGAGELFF. The DNA for the CDR3 is TGTGCCAGCAGCAACGGCTTCGGGGGGGCCGGGGAGCTGTTTTTT.

This clonotype came up a few times. The chain has TRBV4-3 and TRBJ2-3; 9 nucleotides align to TRBD2. J lost 2 bases, V lost 1 base, and 7 bases had no gene match. Germline V lookup: CDR1 LGHNA, CDR2 YSLEER. The CDR3 length is 17 residues. The CDR3 region has the DNA TGCGCCAGCAGCCAAGGGAGGATAGCGGGGGACACAGATACGCAGTATTTT. Amino acids: CASSQGRIAGDTDTQYF.

There are a few counts of this clonotype. The V and J genes are TRBV6-6 and TRBJ1-4, with D maybe TRBD1 (6 bases). Germline V CDR1 and CDR2: MNHNY, SVGAGI (reference sequence). The CDR3 is 17 amino acids. V was clipped by 4 bases and J by 4 bases, with 19 bases between them. The CDR3 DNA reads as TGTGCCAGCAGTTGGAAGGACAGCGCCCTACTTAATGAAAAACTGTTTTTT. Translating it yields CASSWKDSALLNEKLFF.

This clonotype appeared many times. The rearrangement uses TRBV20-1 and TRBJ1-2, with a possible D match to TRBD1 (5 bases). Per germline, CDR1 DFQATT and CDR2 SNEGSKA (reference sequence). V lost 6 bases to trimming and J lost 4 bases, with 12 bases between them. The CDR3 has 12 amino acids. Here the CDR3 reads CSARGEVYGYTF. DNA for the CDR3: TGCAGTGCCCGAGGGGAGGTCTATGGCTACACCTTC.

V is TRBV7-9 and J is TRBJ1-1, with 7 bases identical to TRBD1. The V segment lost 1 base and the J segment 5 bases; nucleotides outside the gene matches: 13. This CDR3 has 17 amino acids. Germline loops: CDR1 SEHNR, CDR2 FQNEAQ (reference sequence). CDR3 residues: CASSLGRGALVGTEAFF. In nucleotides, the CDR3 is TGTGCCAGCAGCTTAGGCAGGGGGGCCCTGGTAGGTACTGAAGCTTTCTTT.